The sequence of this T cell receptor (beta chain) was determined in a study of T cell changes during pregnancy in multiple sclerosis. Sequencing was performed with immunoSEQ multiplex PCR; in TCRdb, only in-frame clones are kept and a portion is missing. The sample shows tens of thousands of clones, 90% of them seen only once. V was pared by 4 bases and J by 6 bases, with 8 bases between. The germline V gene encodes CDR1 LNHDA and CDR2 SQIVND (reference sequence). This CDR3 has 12 amino acids. This clonotype was obtained from a female donor with multiple sclerosis, enrolled in a pregnancy study. The material sequenced was CD8+ T cells from peripheral blood mononuclear cells, taken before pregnancy. The rearrangement links TRBV19 to TRBJ2-3; D is ambiguous. The CDR3 reads CASSRGIDTQYF. The DNA for the CDR3 is TGTGCCAGTAGTAGAGGCATTGATACGCAGTATTTT.